The following is a T cell receptor beta chain sequence with its context. Germline loops: CDR1 LNHDA, CDR2 SQIVND (reference sequence). The CDR3 length is 14 residues. V gave up 1 base and J gave up 6 bases, with 10 bases separating them. This entry belongs to a study of blood T cell repertoires in COVID-19. Study context: Whether acute or convalescent, the COVID-19 samples came from the United States, Italy and Spain. Sources were T cells, B-cell-depleted T cells, or PBMCs; the material itself was cDNA or gDNA.

Original analysis: Reference gene primer amplification in the assay estimated nucleated cell counts. TCRdb's table, derived via immunoSEQ multiplex PCR, lists solely in-frame clones and lacks some. The DNA gave D and trimming, while V, J and clone size come from that table. The data contain about 250,000 clones, 88% of them singletons. The source material was peripheral blood. This clonotype was sampled from a woman aged 40-49 years who had recovered from COVID-19. The V and J genes are TRBV19 and TRBJ2-1; D remains unclear. The CDR3 is CASSIGALTNEQFF. The DNA of the CDR3 is TGTGCCAGTAGTATAGGGGCCCTCACCAATGAGCAGTTCTTC.